This T cell receptor beta chain was sequenced in a study of control samples from healthy donors and cancer patients. This clone has just one count. V was shortened by 0 bases and J by 0 bases, with 6 bases between the two germline ends. The V gene's germline CDR1 is ENHRY and CDR2 SYGVKD. This CDR3 has 14 residues. Only in-frame clones appear in the TCRdb table, and some are missing; sequencing was by immunoSEQ multiplex PCR. This sample carries approximately 140,000 clones, 88% of them seen once, and the ten largest clones take approximately 9%. Sequenced input: blood. The chain joins TRBV10-3 to TRBJ2-7; D uncertain. The clonotype was recovered from a woman in her 30s in good health. CDR3 sequence: CAISESAASYEQYF. The CDR3 DNA follows: TGTGCCATCAGTGAGTCCGCGGCCTCCTACGAGCAGTACTTC.